Each of the 14 T cell receptor beta chains below was sequenced from the same sample in a study of OX40 agonist ivuxolimab in advanced cancers. Only in-frame clones appear in the TCRdb table, and some are missing; sequencing was by immunoSEQ multiplex PCR. The sample consists of 98,000 or so clones, 88% of them appearing once. The sequences come from CD4+ or CD8+ T cells sorted from blood, collected in a trial of the OX40 agonist ivuxolimab. These receptors were collected from an adult with an advanced solid tumor such as melanoma, head and neck, liver or kidney cancer.

The CDR3 region has the DNA TGCGCCAGCAGTGTGACTAGCGCGGCCGGGGAGCTGTTTTTT. This codes for CASSVTSAAGELFF. The chain uses TRBV5-1 and TRBJ2-2, with TRBD2 matching over 8 bases. CDR3 length: 14 residues. Germline assignment: CDR1 SGHRS and CDR2 YFSETQ. Unmatched junction bases numbered 6, after V lost 5 bases and J lost 6 bases.

The chain carries TRBV5-8 and TRBJ1-2, with 7 bases aligning to TRBD1. The CDR3 has 16 residues. The germline V gene encodes CDR1 SGHTS and CDR2 YDEGEE. With V trimmed by 4 bases and J by 0 bases, 9 bases remained unmatched. The CDR3 region is CASSLRGQASNYGYTF. CDR3 coding DNA: TGTGCCAGCAGCCTTAGAGGACAGGCTTCTAACTATGGCTACACCTTC. The whole variable domain, filled in from reference TRBV5-8 and TRBJ1-2, reads EAGVTQSPTHLIKTRGQQATLRCSPISGHTSVYWYQQALGLGLQFLLWYDEGEERNRGNFPPRFSGRQFPNYSSELNVNALELEDSALYLCASSLRGQASNYGYTFGSGTRLTVV.

This chain joins TRBV27 and TRBJ2-7; 9 nucleotides agree with TRBD2. CDR1 and CDR2 (germline): MNHEY, SMNVEV (reference sequence). V lost 4 bases to trimming and J lost 6 bases; unmatched junction nucleotides: 7. The CDR3 runs 14 residues. For the CDR3, the DNA is TGTGCCAGCAGTTCACCGGGACTAGCCTCCGAGCAGTACTTC. Translated: CASSSPGLASEQYF.

The CDR3 loop reads CASTPAAATQGTEAFF. DNA for the CDR3: TGTGCCAGCACCCCGGCGGCCGCCACCCAGGGCACTGAAGCTTTCTTT. The chain carries TRBV28 and TRBJ1-1; D perhaps matches TRBD1 (5 bases). Trimming removed 7 bases from V and 4 bases from J, with 22 bases in between. Per the germline V gene, CDR1 is MDHEN and CDR2 is SYDVKM. This CDR3 region has 16 residues.

The chain couples TRBV5-1 to TRBJ2-4; no definite D call. Germline V lookup: CDR1 SGHRS, CDR2 YFSETQ. The CDR3 has 15 residues. Trimming took 2 bases from V and 1 from J, leaving 10 bases between them. For the CDR3, the DNA is TGCGCCAGCAGCTTCGACGGAGCGGCCAAAAACATTCAGTACTTC. The encoded protein is CASSFDGAAKNIQYF.

V gene TRBV5-1 combines with J gene TRBJ2-5, with D perhaps matching TRBD1 or TRBD2 (5 bases each). V lost 1 base and J 5 bases, leaving 9 bases between the germline ends. Looked up from germline, CDR1 is SGHRS and CDR2 is YFSETQ. The CDR3 extends over 13 amino acids. CDR3 residues: CASSLTREETQYF. The CDR3 region has the DNA TGCGCCAGCAGCTTGACCAGGGAGGAGACCCAGTACTTC.

The chain joins TRBV7-9 to TRBJ1-5; the D gene is possibly TRBD1 (6 bases). Germline assignment: CDR1 SEHNR and CDR2 FQNEAQ (reference sequence). Trimming shortened V by 4 bases and J by 9 bases, and 10 bases separated the two germline ends. This CDR3 is 12 amino acids long. The CDR3 sequence is CASSSTGRPQHF. The CDR3 coding sequence is TGTGCCAGCAGCTCAACAGGGCGGCCCCAGCATTTT.

This rearrangement joins TRBV18 to TRBJ2-3; D uncertain. This CDR3 spans 14 amino acids. The V gene's germline CDR1 is KGHSH and CDR2 LQKENI. Trimming stripped 2 bases from V and 0 bases from J, with 6 bases between. CDR3 sequence: CASSPGYSTDTQYF. For the CDR3, the DNA is TGTGCCAGCTCACCAGGCTATAGCACAGATACGCAGTATTTT.

This sequence joins TRBV6-5 and TRBJ2-7; no firm D call. Germline V gives CDR1 MNHEY, CDR2 SVGAGI. The CDR3 extends over 15 amino acids. V was pared by 0 bases and J by 1 base, with 10 bases between. In nucleotides, the CDR3 is TGTGCCAGCAGTTACTCCCGGCCATCGTCCTACGAGCAGTACTTC. Amino acids: CASSYSRPSSYEQYF.

The rearrangement links TRBV7-3 to TRBJ2-4, with a weak D call TRBD1 (5 bases). The CDR3 sequence is 13 residues long. V was shortened by 9 bases and J by 2 bases, with 11 bases between the two germline ends. Germline CDR1 reads SGHTA; CDR2 reads FQGTGA. The CDR3 sequence: CASSTVSKNIQYF. The CDR3 region has the DNA TGTGCCAGTTCGACAGTTTCCAAAAACATTCAGTACTTC.

The rearrangement joins TRBV6-1 to TRBJ1-1; TRBD1 matches at 7 bases. The CDR3 runs 15 residues. The V gene's germline CDR1 is MNHNS and CDR2 SASEGT. V was clipped by 4 bases and J by 1 base; unmatched bases: 6. CDR3: CASSVHGTANTEAFF. CDR3 nucleotides: TGTGCCAGCAGTGTCCACGGGACAGCGAACACTGAAGCTTTCTTT.

This clone was counted a single time. This chain uses TRBV12-5 with TRBJ1-3; D not certain. Trimming shortened V by 5 bases and J by 4 bases, and 12 bases separated the two germline ends. From germline, CDR1 is LGHNT and CDR2 FRNRAP. The CDR3 is made up of 14 amino acids. CDR3 in amino acids: CASGPKRHGNTIYF. The CDR3 nucleotides read TGTGCTAGTGGTCCGAAACGACACGGAAACACCATATATTTT.

CDR3 loop: CSVVRQIYETQYF. The CDR3 DNA sequence: TGCAGCGTTGTAAGACAGATCTACGAGACCCAGTACTTC. The chain employs TRBV29-1 and TRBJ2-5; D possibly corresponds to TRBD1 (5 bases). Germline V lookup: CDR1 SQVTM, CDR2 ANQGSEA. Trimming removed 4 bases from V and 5 bases from J, with 14 bases in between. This CDR3 has 13 residues.

This sequence joins TRBV9 and TRBJ1-4, with unresolved D. This CDR3 has 15 amino acids. V was clipped by 2 bases and J by 0 bases, with 8 bases between them. Germline V gene lookup returns CDR1 SGDLS and CDR2 YYNGEE. The CDR3 reads CASSVGMSTNEKLFF. As DNA, the CDR3 is TGTGCCAGCAGCGTTGGGATGTCAACTAATGAAAAACTGTTTTTT.